A single sample gave rise to the 30 T cell receptor beta chains below, sequenced in a study of T cell responses to AZD1222 COVID-19 vaccine. Profiled with immunoSEQ multiplex PCR; TCRdb holds only in-frame clones, not every one. The sample has about 120,000 clones, almost 90% seen once. Here the sequenced sample was peripheral blood, taken on day 0 of AZD1222 vaccination. These receptors were taken from an adult in good health.

The rearrangement joins TRBV2 to TRBJ2-1, with 7 bases matching TRBD2. The CDR3 has 15 amino acids. The J segment lost 3 bases and the V segment lost 3 bases, leaving 5 bases of the junction unmatched. Germline-derived CDR1 and CDR2 are SNHLY and FYNNEI. The CDR3 spells CASSDPGRLYNEQFF. For the CDR3, the DNA is TGTGCCAGCAGTGATCCCGGGAGGCTCTACAATGAGCAGTTCTTC.

The rearrangement links TRBV28 to TRBJ1-2, with 8 positions matching TRBD1. Trimming cost V 6 bases and J 4 bases; bases outside gene matches: 16. Germline V gene sequence: CDR1 MDHEN, CDR2 SYDVKM. This CDR3 contains 17 residues. Here the CDR3 DNA reads TGTGCCAGCAGCCCAATAAACGACAGGGGTGAGGTCTATGGCTACACCTTC. It translates to CASSPINDRGEVYGYTF.

The V call is TRBV25-1, the J call TRBJ1-1, with D possibly being TRBD1 (6 bases). Trimming removed 8 bases at V and 1 base at J, with 11 bases between. The CDR3 totals 13 residues. Germline CDR1 is MGHDK and CDR2 is SYGVNS. CDR3 bases: TGTGCCAGCCAGGACAGCTGGAACACTGAAGCTTTCTTT. Residues: CASQDSWNTEAFF. Filled out from reference TRBV25-1 and TRBJ1-1, the complete variable domain reads EADIYQTPRYLVIGTGKKITLECSQTMGHDKMYWYQQDPGMELHLIHYSYGVNSTEKGDLSSESTVSRIRTEHFPLTLESARPSHTSQYLCASQDSWNTEAFFGQGTRLTVV.

The chain combines TRBV28 with TRBJ1-2, with TRBD1 matching 7 bases. CDR1 MDHEN and CDR2 SYDVKM come from the germline V gene. CDR3 length equals 15 residues. After removal of 6 bases from V and 5 bases from J, the junction contained 12 bases not matched to a gene. CDR3 region: CASSDAQGTGYGYTF. Here the CDR3 DNA reads TGTGCCAGCAGCGACGCACAGGGGACGGGGTATGGCTACACCTTC.

V gene TRBV14 combines with J gene TRBJ2-3; TRBD2 matches 12 bases. The CDR3 consists of 15 residues. Germline assignment: CDR1 SGHDN and CDR2 FVKESK. V was pared by 2 bases and J by 6 bases, with 3 bases of the junction left unmatched. The chain's CDR3 is CASSQTSGRRDTQYF. The CDR3 coding sequence is TGTGCCAGCAGCCAAACTAGCGGGAGGCGGGATACGCAGTATTTT. Together with reference TRBV14 and TRBJ2-3, the CDR3 gives the full variable domain: EAGVTQFPSHSVIEKGQTVTLRCDPISGHDNLYWYRRVMGKEIKFLLHFVKESKQDESGMPNNRFLAERTGGTYSTLKVQPAELEDSGVYFCASSQTSGRRDTQYFGPGTRLTVL.

This chain links TRBV30 with TRBJ1-4, with 8 bases lining up with TRBD1. The CDR3 extends over 15 amino acids. J lost 8 bases, V lost 3 bases, and 11 bases had no gene match. Germline CDR1 reads GTSNPN; CDR2 reads SVGIG (reference sequence). CDR3 in DNA: TGTGCCTGGAGGACCACCGGGACAGGCGGCGAAAAACTGTTTTTT. Encoded protein: CAWRTTGTGGEKLFF.

This clone was observed a single time. The rearrangement links TRBV10-3 to TRBJ2-7; TRBD2 matches at 9 bases. The CDR3 is 14 residues long. CDR1 ENHRY and CDR2 SYGVKD come from the germline V gene. Unmatched junction bases numbered 6, after V lost 8 bases and J lost 1 base. The CDR3 sequence is CAIRDSGRSYEQYF. DNA for the CDR3: TGTGCCATCCGGGATAGCGGGAGATCCTACGAGCAGTACTTC.

This rearrangement joins TRBV28 to TRBJ1-2; no definite D call. This CDR3 contains 16 residues. Germline V gives CDR1 MDHEN, CDR2 SYDVKM. Trimming left V 5 bases short and J 2 bases short, with 18 bases between. The CDR3 here is CASSVGAGKFNYGYTF. DNA for the CDR3: TGTGCCAGCAGTGTCGGAGCAGGCAAATTCAACTATGGCTACACCTTC.

The chain joins TRBV7-9 to TRBJ1-5; 8 bases are a match to TRBD1. Germline V gene data show CDR1 as SEHNR and CDR2 as FQNEAQ (reference sequence). This CDR3 contains 15 residues. V shed 4 bases and J 7 bases; nucleotides not matched to a gene: 9. CDR3 nucleotides: TGTGCCAGCAGCTCCGAGGACAGGGAGGGGCAGCCCCAGCATTTT. Its protein product is CASSSEDREGQPQHF. The entire variable domain, with the rest obtained from reference TRBV7-9 and TRBJ1-5, is as follows: DTGVSQNPRHKITKRGQNVTFRCDPISEHNRLYWYRQTLGQGPEFLTYFQNEAQLEKSRLLSDRFSAERPKGSFSTLEIQRTEQGDSAMYLCASSSEDREGQPQHFGDGTRLSIL.

The chain links TRBV27 to TRBJ2-7; no reliable D call. This CDR3 is 13 amino acids long. Looked up from germline, CDR1 is MNHEY and CDR2 is SMNVEV (reference sequence). V shed 5 bases and J shed 6 bases, with 14 bases lying between them. The CDR3 loop is CASSPFLETEQYF. The CDR3 DNA reads as TGTGCCAGCAGTCCTTTCCTAGAAACCGAGCAGTACTTC.

The chain is built from TRBV18 and TRBJ1-1; weak D call: TRBD1 (6 bases). This CDR3 has 15 residues. The germline gives CDR1 KGHSH, CDR2 LQKENI. Trimming shortened V by 6 bases and J by 3 bases, and 17 bases separated the two germline ends. In DNA form, the CDR3 reads TGTGCCAGCTCGCCCGTCCTAGGGGGGCACACTGAAGCTTTCTTT. Its protein is CASSPVLGGHTEAFF.

The genes are TRBV18 and TRBJ1-2; D not resolved. V shed 2 bases and J shed 0 bases, with 4 bases lying between them. Germline V CDR1 and CDR2: KGHSH, LQKENI. This CDR3 has 13 residues. CDR3 sequence: CASSPTANYGYTF. Here the CDR3 DNA reads TGTGCCAGCTCACCAACAGCTAACTATGGCTACACCTTC.

This chain joins TRBV29-1 and TRBJ2-2; D gene ambiguous. V was clipped by 7 bases and J by 8 bases, with 11 bases between them. The germline V gene has CDR1 SQVTM and CDR2 ANQGSEA. The CDR3 loop spans 11 amino acids. CDR3 in DNA: TGCAGCGCCCGTGCAGAGGGGGAGCTGTTTTTT. Residues: CSARAEGELFF.

This rearrangement joins TRBV3-1 (or the pseudogene TRBV3-2) to TRBJ2-7, with D possibly called TRBD1 or TRBD2 (5 bases each). Trimming took off 4 bases at V and 2 bases at J, with 15 bases between the two ends. The CDR3 is 15 residues long. From germline, CDR1 is LGHDT and CDR2 YNNKEL (reference sequence). In nucleotides, the CDR3 is TGTGCCAGCAGCCGAGCCGGGACCACCGCCTACGAGCAGTACTTC. This gives the protein CASSRAGTTAYEQYF.

J is TRBJ2-7 and V is TRBV7-6; 11 bases are a match to TRBD1. The CDR3 consists of 16 residues. The V and J ends lost 1 base and 6 bases, in that order; junction bases with no gene match: 8. Germline V CDR1 and CDR2: SGHVS, FNYEAQ. CDR3 nucleotide sequence: TGTGCCAGCAGCTTAGAGCCGGGACAGGGGGGTTCCGAGCAGTACTTC. Translating gives CASSLEPGQGGSEQYF.

The chain couples TRBV21-1 to TRBJ1-1. TRBV21-1 is an annotated pseudogene. The CDR3 is made up of 17 amino acids. In nucleotides, the CDR3 is TGTGCCAGCAGCAAAGGATATCGAGGGGGGCCGAACACTGAAGCTTTCTTT. Amino acids: CASSKGYRGGPNTEAFF.

The chain couples TRBV3-1 (or the pseudogene TRBV3-2) to TRBJ2-1, with 10 bases aligning to TRBD2. The germline V gene encodes CDR1 LGHDT and CDR2 YNNKEL (reference sequence). J was trimmed by 8 bases and V by 1 base; bases with no gene match: 5. The CDR3 spans 15 residues. As DNA, the CDR3 is TGTGCCAGCAGCCAAGGAGCGGGGGGGTCGGATGAGCAGTTCTTC. Translating gives CASSQGAGGSDEQFF.

The J gene is TRBJ2-7, the V gene TRBV6-5; D is uncertain. This CDR3 contains 12 residues. The V end was cut by 6 bases, the J end by 5 bases, with 11 bases between. Per the germline V gene, CDR1 is MNHEY and CDR2 is SVGAGI. The CDR3 sequence is CASSLVVHEQYF. Here the CDR3 DNA reads TGTGCCAGCAGCCTTGTGGTCCACGAGCAGTACTTC.

The chain recombines TRBV9 with TRBJ1-5, with 7 nucleotides matching TRBD1. Germline values: CDR1 SGDLS, CDR2 YYNGEE. Germline trimming cut 2 bases from V and 7 bases from J; bases unmatched to any gene: 6. The CDR3 runs 14 residues. For the CDR3, the DNA is TGTGCCAGCAGCGTCAATTCAGGGGGGCAGCCCCAGCATTTT. This codes for CASSVNSGGQPQHF.

The V and J genes are TRBV7-9 and TRBJ1-5; D ambiguous. Germline assignment: CDR1 SEHNR and CDR2 FQNEAQ (reference sequence). The CDR3 totals 16 residues. V lost 1 base to trimming and J lost 2 bases, with 12 bases between them. The CDR3 DNA sequence: TGTGCCAGCAGCTTAGTCGGATTTGGGGGCAATCAGCCCCAGCATTTT. As protein: CASSLVGFGGNQPQHF.

The genes are TRBV11-2 and TRBJ1-5, with a weak D call TRBD1 (5 bases). Germline CDR1 is SGHAT and CDR2 is FQNNGV. This CDR3 is 16 amino acids long. Trimming removed 2 bases from V and 0 bases from J, with 11 bases in between. The CDR3 nucleotides read TGTGCCAGCAGCTTAATCGACAGTACTAGCAATCAGCCCCAGCATTTT. It is translated as CASSLIDSTSNQPQHF.

The J gene is TRBJ1-5, the V gene TRBV11-2; 7 nucleotides align to TRBD1. Looked up from germline, CDR1 is SGHAT and CDR2 is FQNNGV. V was pared by 4 bases and J by 1 base, with 7 bases of the junction left unmatched. This CDR3 is built from 16 residues. In nucleotides, the CDR3 is TGTGCCAGCAGCTCCGGGACAGCCGGGAGCAATCAGCCCCAGCATTTT. Residues: CASSSGTAGSNQPQHF. Together with reference TRBV11-2 and TRBJ1-5, the CDR3 gives the full variable domain: EAGVAQSPRYKIIEKRQSVAFWCNPISGHATLYWYQQILGQGPKLLIQFQNNGVVDDSQLPKDRFSAERLKGVDSTLKIQPAKLEDSAVYLCASSSGTAGSNQPQHFGDGTRLSIL.

This clone occurred a few times. The rearrangement links TRBV5-6 to TRBJ2-3; D might be TRBD2 (7 bases). The germline gives CDR1 SGHDT, CDR2 YYEEEE. The CDR3 contains 15 residues. Trimming took off 4 bases at V and 5 bases at J, with 17 bases between the two ends. The CDR3 nucleotides read TGTGCCAGCAGCCTGCGGGGGCAGGGAAGAGATACGCAGTATTTT. It encodes CASSLRGQGRDTQYF.

V and J are TRBV24-1 and TRBJ2-7; a weak D match, TRBD2 (5 bases). Trimming took 3 bases from V and 2 from J, leaving 10 bases between them. CDR1 is KGHDR, CDR2 SFDVKD, per germline. The CDR3 covers 14 residues. The CDR3 loop is CATSDAGLTYEQYF. The CDR3 DNA sequence: TGTGCCACCAGTGATGCGGGCCTCACCTACGAGCAGTACTTC.

A note on this clone: Its ends do not fully match the called genes, so a read error is possible. V is TRBV18 and J is TRBJ1-2; a possible D gene is TRBD1 (6 bases). In germline, CDR1 is KGHSH, CDR2 LQKENI. The CDR3 loop spans 16 amino acids. The CDR3 coding sequence is TGTGCCAGCTCGCCACTCCTCGAGGGGGTTAACTATGGCTACACCTTC. Translating gives CASSPLLEGVNYGYTF.

The genes are TRBV29-1 and TRBJ1-5; possibly TRBD1 for D (5 bases). CDR3 length equals 13 residues. The ends were cut back, 3 bases at V and 7 bases at J, with 13 bases in the middle. Germline loops: CDR1 SQVTM, CDR2 ANQGSEA. CDR3 region: CSVELQGGQPQHF. The CDR3 DNA reads TGCAGCGTTGAGCTGCAGGGCGGCCAGCCCCAGCATTTT.

The chain has TRBV5-6 and TRBJ2-7, with TRBD2 as a possible D gene (6 bases). Germline V gene sequence: CDR1 SGHDT, CDR2 YYEEEE. The CDR3 is 8 amino acids. CDR3 in DNA: TGTGCCAGCAGCTGGAGGGTTGTC. Residues: CASSWRVV.

The genes are TRBV15 and TRBJ1-1, with D possibly TRBD1 on 5 matching bases. Trimming stripped 4 bases from V and 0 bases from J, with 12 bases between. This CDR3 has 15 amino acids. Germline CDR1 and CDR2: LNHNV and YYDKDF (reference sequence). The CDR3: CATSTGEEMNTEAFF. The DNA of the CDR3 is TGTGCCACCAGCACGGGGGAAGAGATGAACACTGAAGCTTTCTTT.

The V gene is TRBV14, the J gene TRBJ2-1, with a tentative D call TRBD1 (5 bases). The CDR3 runs 17 residues. Germline V gives CDR1 SGHDN, CDR2 FVKESK. V was cut by 3 bases and J by 7 bases, with 22 bases left in between. The DNA of the CDR3 is TGTGCCAGCAGCCACCGAAGATTTTCCCAGGGTTCGAATGAGCAGTTCTTC. Amino acid sequence: CASSHRRFSQGSNEQFF. The whole variable domain, filled in from reference TRBV14 and TRBJ2-1, reads EAGVTQFPSHSVIEKGQTVTLRCDPISGHDNLYWYRRVMGKEIKFLLHFVKESKQDESGMPNNRFLAERTGGTYSTLKVQPAELEDSGVYFCASSHRRFSQGSNEQFFGPGTRLTVL.

This chain links TRBV2 with TRBJ1-3; unclear D gene. CDR3 length: 15 residues. Trimming took 6 bases from V and 3 from J, leaving 15 bases between them. CDR1 is SNHLY, CDR2 FYNNEI, per germline. CDR3 protein: CASSLQRVNGNTIYF. CDR3 coding DNA: TGTGCCAGCAGCCTACAAAGGGTGAATGGAAACACCATATATTTT.